Following are 21 T cell receptor beta chains from one sample sequenced in a study of T cell responses to AZD1222 COVID-19 vaccine. The assay was immunoSEQ multiplex PCR, and TCRdb's table has in-frame clones only and misses some. Of 85,000 to 120,000 clones listed, 90% are singletons. The sequenced sample was peripheral blood, obtained 28 days after the second AZD1222 dose. The receptors derive from an adult who received the AZD1222 COVID-19 vaccine.

The chain recombines TRBV7-8 with TRBJ1-1, with 7 bases matching TRBD1. CDR3 length: 14 residues. The V segment lost 3 bases and the J segment 5 bases; nucleotides outside the gene matches: 6. Germline lookup yields CDR1 SGHVS and CDR2 FQNEAQ. DNA for the CDR3: TGTGCCAGCAGCTTGTCCAGGGGGGTGACTGAAGCTTTCTTT. Translating gives CASSLSRGVTEAFF.

The chain is built from TRBV9 and TRBJ2-7; D remains unclear. Trimming took 0 bases from V and 0 from J, leaving 7 bases between them. Per the germline V gene, CDR1 is SGDLS and CDR2 is YYNGEE. The CDR3 sequence is 14 residues long. CDR3: CASSVGPGSYEQYF. As DNA, the CDR3 is TGTGCCAGCAGCGTAGGGCCAGGCTCCTACGAGCAGTACTTC. The full variable domain, its missing parts supplied by reference TRBV9 and TRBJ2-7, is DSGVTQTPKHLITATGQRVTLRCSPRSGDLSVYWYQQSLDQGLQFLIQYYNGEERAKGNILERFSAQQFPDLHSELNLSSLELGDSALYFCASSVGPGSYEQYFGPGTRLTVT.

The chain has TRBV24-1 and TRBJ1-5, with D possibly matching TRBD1 (6 bases). CDR1 and CDR2 (germline): KGHDR, SFDVKD. CDR3 length: 14 amino acids. Trimming shortened V by 4 bases and J by 9 bases, and 15 bases separated the two germline ends. The CDR3 sequence: CATSDPQGQGPQHF. As DNA, the CDR3 is TGTGCCACCAGTGACCCACAGGGCCAGGGGCCCCAGCATTTT.

This rearrangement joins TRBV5-5 to TRBJ2-2, with D unresolved. The V end was cut by 3 bases, the J end by 6 bases, with 6 bases between. This CDR3 is 12 amino acids long. In germline, CDR1 is SGHKS, CDR2 YYEKEE (reference sequence). The CDR3, as DNA: TGTGCCAGCAGCTATTTATCCGGGGAGCTGTTTTTT. Encoded protein: CASSYLSGELFF.

The chain carries TRBV13 and TRBJ2-1; 8 bases are a match to TRBD2. Germline V gives CDR1 PRHDT, CDR2 FYEKMQ (reference sequence). The length of the CDR3 is 15 residues. V gave up 3 bases and J gave up 3 bases; unmatched junction bases: 4. In nucleotides, the CDR3 is TGTGCCAGCAGCTTTCCCAGCGGGGGCTACAATGAGCAGTTCTTC. Its protein product is CASSFPSGGYNEQFF.

The CDR3: CASSLSRTAVGELFF. CDR3 in DNA: TGTGCCAGCAGCTTATCCCGGACAGCGGTCGGGGAGCTGTTTTTT. V gene TRBV7-9 combines with J gene TRBJ2-2, with TRBD1 as a possible D gene (6 bases). The V gene's germline CDR1 is SEHNR and CDR2 FQNEAQ (reference sequence). The CDR3 totals 15 residues. V was pared by 2 bases and J by 7 bases, with 14 bases between.

This chain joins TRBV7-8 and TRBJ2-7; 7 bases line up with TRBD1. CDR1 SGHVS and CDR2 FQNEAQ come from the germline V gene. CDR3 length: 17 residues. Trimming cost V 7 bases and J 0 bases; bases outside gene matches: 15. The CDR3 DNA is TGTGCCAGCACCCCGACAGGGCAGAAGCATTACTCCTACGAGCAGTACTTC. This gives the protein CASTPTGQKHYSYEQYF. Supplemented by reference TRBV7-8 and TRBJ2-7, the full variable domain reads GAGVSQSPRYKVAKRGQDVALRCDPISGHVSLFWYQQALGQGPEFLTYFQNEAQLDKSGLPSDRFFAERPEGSVSTLKIQRTQQEDSAVYLCASTPTGQKHYSYEQYFGPGTRLTVT.

This chain joins TRBV6-2 or TRBV6-3 and TRBJ2-5; 7 bases match TRBD2. This CDR3 is 15 amino acids long. The J segment lost 2 bases and the V segment lost 6 bases, leaving 9 bases of the junction unmatched. The germline gives CDR1 MNHEY, CDR2 SVGEGT. For the CDR3, the DNA is TGTGCCAGCAGCCCCGACCGGGGGGATCAAGAGACCCAGTACTTC. This translates into CASSPDRGDQETQYF.

The chain links TRBV27 to TRBJ1-3; 7 nucleotides match TRBD1. The CDR3 has 15 residues. CDR1 is MNHEY and CDR2 is SMNVEV in the germline V gene (reference sequence). J was trimmed by 4 bases and V by 7 bases; bases with no gene match: 10. CDR3 loop: CASTARQGYGNTIYF. The CDR3 DNA follows: TGTGCCAGCACCGCCAGACAGGGTTACGGAAACACCATATATTTT.

The V call is TRBV5-6, the J call TRBJ2-3; 7 bases map to TRBD1. Germline V gene data show CDR1 as SGHDT and CDR2 as YYEEEE. The CDR3 totals 15 residues. Losses at the gene ends were 0 bases for V and 6 bases for J; bases not matched to a gene: 7. The CDR3 sequence is CASSLGQGVLDTQYF. CDR3 sequence (DNA): TGTGCCAGCAGCTTGGGACAGGGTGTGTTGGATACGCAGTATTTT. The full variable domain, completed using reference TRBV5-6 and TRBJ2-3, is DAGVTQSPTHLIKTRGQQVTLRCSPKSGHDTVSWYQQALGQGPQFIFQYYEEEERQRGNFPDRFSGHQFPNYSSELNVNALLLGDSALYLCASSLGQGVLDTQYFGPGTRLTVL.

This clone was counted a single time. The chain has TRBV14 and TRBJ1-2; no clear D gene. The CDR3 extends over 12 amino acids. The germline CDR1 and CDR2 sequences are SGHDN and FVKESK. V was clipped by 2 bases and J by 4 bases, with 5 bases between them. Here the CDR3 DNA reads TGTGCCAGCAGCCAAACCCTCTATGGCTACACCTTC. This codes for CASSQTLYGYTF.

The count of this clone is one. The CDR3 DNA reads TGTGCCAGCAGCTTGGCAGGGGGCGCGACAGACCAGCCCCAGCATTTT. Encoded protein: CASSLAGGATDQPQHF. This rearrangement joins TRBV7-2 to TRBJ1-5; 8 bases are a match to TRBD1. The junction had 11 bases not matched to a gene; V was cut back by 3 bases and J by 7 bases. CDR3 length: 16 amino acids. The germline V gene has CDR1 SGHTA and CDR2 FQGNSA.

The chain uses TRBV2 and TRBJ2-7; tentative D call: TRBD2 (5 bases). The CDR3 is 13 amino acids. The V gene lost 5 bases and the J gene lost 6 bases, with 14 bases spanning the gap. CDR1 is SNHLY, CDR2 FYNNEI, per germline. CDR3: CASSREGSIEQYF. In nucleotides, the CDR3 is TGTGCCAGCAGTAGGGAAGGGAGTATCGAGCAGTACTTC.

This chain joins TRBV5-1 and TRBJ2-3, with D perhaps matching TRBD1 or TRBD2 (7 bases each). The CDR3 contains 15 residues. V was pared by 4 bases and J by 3 bases, with 15 bases between. Germline CDR1 reads SGHRS; CDR2 reads YFSETQ. The CDR3, as DNA: TGCGCCAGCAGCCTGGGGACAGCGGGAACAGATACGCAGTATTTT. Encoded protein: CASSLGTAGTDTQYF.

This chain links TRBV6-2 or TRBV6-3 with TRBJ1-1; a weak D match, TRBD1 (5 bases). V dropped 3 bases and J dropped 6 bases, with 8 bases sitting between them. The CDR3 is made up of 12 amino acids. The germline gives CDR1 MNHEY, CDR2 SVGEGT. CDR3 DNA: TGTGCCAGCAGTTATTGGGGCGCTGAAGCTTTCTTT. Protein: CASSYWGAEAFF.

This chain joins TRBV18 and TRBJ1-5, with 7 bases lining up with TRBD1. CDR1 is KGHSH, CDR2 LQKENI, per germline. The CDR3 spans 16 residues. V trimming: 3 bases; J trimming: 1 base; junction bases outside the gene matches: 6. The CDR3 DNA sequence: TGTGCCAGCTCACCCGATACAGGGGAAAGCAATCAGCCCCAGCATTTT. Translating it yields CASSPDTGESNQPQHF.

Only one count was recorded for this clone. The CDR3 DNA reads as TGTGCCAGCAGCTTGAACAGGGGTGAGACAGATACGCAGTATTTT. Its protein is CASSLNRGETDTQYF. V usage is TRBV5-4 and J usage is TRBJ2-3, with 7 positions matching TRBD1. V lost 1 base and J lost 3; bases outside the gene matches: 5. The CDR3 runs to 15 residues. The V gene's germline CDR1 is SGHNT and CDR2 YYREEE (reference sequence).

The chain has TRBV12-3 or TRBV12-4 and TRBJ1-2; D not resolved. Trimming pared 8 bases from V and 8 bases from J, leaving 15 bases between. The CDR3 is made up of 12 amino acids. The DNA of the CDR3 is TGTGCCAGCTGCTATTCGGGAGGCGGCTACACCTTC. It translates to CASCYSGGGYTF.

V gene TRBV4-3 combines with J gene TRBJ2-7, with 8 bases identical to TRBD1. CDR1 is LGHNA, CDR2 YSLEER, per germline. The trim removed 2 bases at V and 7 bases at J, leaving 4 bases unmatched. The CDR3 length is 13 residues. In DNA, the CDR3 is TGCGCCAGCAGCCAAATAACAGGGGGGGAGCAGTACTTC. Its protein is CASSQITGGEQYF.

V gene TRBV5-5 combines with J gene TRBJ1-6; D may be TRBD1 (5 bases). The CDR3 covers 17 residues. Trimming removed 0 bases at V and 4 bases at J, with 14 bases between. The germline CDR1 and CDR2 sequences are SGHKS and YYEKEE (reference sequence). This chain's CDR3 is CASSLGLGRGYNSPLHF. The CDR3 DNA follows: TGTGCCAGCAGCTTGGGATTGGGGCGCGGGTATAATTCACCCCTCCACTTT.

This clone was seen just once. The chain carries TRBV11-2 and TRBJ1-1, with 10 nucleotides matching TRBD1. With V trimmed by 4 bases and J by 0 bases, 8 bases remained unmatched. CDR1 is SGHAT, CDR2 FQNNGV, per germline. The CDR3 totals 17 residues. The CDR3 region has the DNA TGTGCCAGCAGCTCACGGGACAGGGGTCTCATGAACACTGAAGCTTTCTTT. This sequence encodes CASSSRDRGLMNTEAFF. Complete variable domain (other parts from reference TRBV11-2 and TRBJ1-1): EAGVAQSPRYKIIEKRQSVAFWCNPISGHATLYWYQQILGQGPKLLIQFQNNGVVDDSQLPKDRFSAERLKGVDSTLKIQPAKLEDSAVYLCASSSRDRGLMNTEAFFGQGTRLTVV.